This is a list of T cell receptor beta chains from one sample in a study of cytotoxic CD8 clonotypes in ibrutinib-treated CLL. Generated by immunoSEQ multiplex PCR, the TCRdb table keeps only in-frame clones and is missing some. The table shows about 160,000 clones, with about 80% occurring only once. The sequencing used PBMCs, collected after 24 months of ibrutinib treatment. The receptors originated from a human donor with chronic lymphocytic leukemia. Both conserved end residues are part of each CDR3. The D gene is left open where the match is weak. The listing skips clone size in some rows; elsewhere it reads once, few, many or a size class.

TRBV11-3	11	TRBJ2-2	.	.	TGTGCCAGCGGAGGGACCGGGGAGCTGTTTTTT	CASGGTGELFF
TRBV19	16	TRBJ2-6	.	.	TGTGCCAGTAGTTCCCGGGGGTTCTCTGGGGCCAACGTCCTGACTTTC	CASSSRGFSGANVLTF
TRBV19	17	TRBJ1-2	.	.	TGTGCCAGTAGTATCCCCCCCAGGGCCTCGCGGAGCTATGGCTACACCTTC	CASSIPPRASRSYGYTF
TRBV5-1	13	TRBJ2-7	TRBD1	once	TGCGCCAGCAGCCCTGACAGGGGGCGCGAGCAGTACTTC	CASSPDRGREQYF
TRBV2	15	TRBJ2-3	TRBD2	.	TGTGCCAGCAGTAAGGGACTAGCGGGAGGGGATACGCAGTATTTT	CASSKGLAGGDTQYF
TRBV4-1	15	TRBJ2-5	TRBD2	.	TGCGCCAGCAGCCAAGATCCTTGGGGGGGAGAGACCCAGTACTTC	CASSQDPWGGETQYF
TRBV7-9	13	TRBJ1-1	.	.	TGTGCCAGCAGCCCCTACAGGGATAATGAAGCTTTCTTT	CASSPYRDNEAFF
TRBV11-2	16	TRBJ2-5	TRBD1	.	TGTGCCAGCAGCTTTAGGACAGGGCACATCTCAGAGACCCAGTACTTC	CASSFRTGHISETQYF
TRBV21-1	15	TRBJ2-5	.	.	TGTGCCAGCAGCAAAGTTCAACAGGTTGAGGAGACCCAGTACTTC	CASSKVQQVEETQYF
TRBV18	15	TRBJ1-1	.	.	TGTGCCAGCTCACCACCGGGCGGCTTGAACACTGAAGCTTTCTTT	CASSPPGGLNTEAFF
TRBV6-1	13	TRBJ1-1	.	.	TGTGCCAGCAGTGAACAAAAGAACACTGAAGCTTTCTTT	CASSEQKNTEAFF
TRBV6-4	15	TRBJ2-1	.	.	TGTGCCAGCAGTGTCAAGGACAGCTCCTACAATGAGCAGTTCTTC	CASSVKDSSYNEQFF
TRBV10-3	16	TRBJ2-7	TRBD1	.	TGTGCCATCAGTGAGTCAGGGGGCATCAGCTCCTACGAGCAGTACTTC	CAISESGGISSYEQYF
TRBV6-5	13	TRBJ2-7	.	.	TGTGCCAGCAGTGAAAGTTCGGGGCGGGAGCAGTACTTC	CASSESSGREQYF
TRBV27	14	TRBJ2-1	TRBD2	.	TGTGCCAGCGGATTAGCGGGGACCTACAATGAGCAGTTCTTC	CASGLAGTYNEQFF
TRBV4-1	18	TRBJ1-3	TRBD1	.	TGCGCCAGCAGCCCAATATTCGGGGGGACAGGGCCTGGAAACACCATATATTTT	CASSPIFGGTGPGNTIYF
TRBV18	16	TRBJ1-5	.	.	TGTGCCAGCTCACCCACTCAGGGACAAAAAGGGGGGCCCCAGCATTTT	CASSPTQGQKGGPQHF
TRBV5-1	15	TRBJ2-1	.	.	TGCGCCAGCAGCTTGCGGACAGGGAGGGAAAATGAGCAGTTCTTC	CASSLRTGRENEQFF
TRBV18	15	TRBJ2-1	.	.	TGTGCCAGCTCACCATCCCCCCGGGCCTACAATGAGCAGTTCTTC	CASSPSPRAYNEQFF
TRBV9	16	TRBJ1-3	.	.	TGTGCCAGCAGCGTAGCTGGGGCAGCCTCTGGAAACACCATATATTTT	CASSVAGAASGNTIYF
TRBV5-6	15	TRBJ2-7	TRBD1	.	TGTGCCAGCACCAAATACCGGGACAGGGTCGCCGGGCAGTACTTC	CASTKYRDRVAGQYF
TRBV28	14	TRBJ1-2	.	few	TGTGCCAGCAGTTCAACCCCCCAGGGCTACGCCTACACCTTC	CASSSTPQGYAYTF
TRBV5-1	15	TRBJ2-7	.	.	TGCGCCAGCAGCTTGGAATCCCCGGAAAGGGGCGAGCAGTACTTC	CASSLESPERGEQYF
TRBV9	15	TRBJ2-3	TRBD1	.	TGTGCCAGCAGCCAGGACGTCAGGGGGCTGGATACGCAGTATTTT	CASSQDVRGLDTQYF
TRBV7-9	14	TRBJ2-5	TRBD1	.	TGTGCCAGCAGCCGGACAGGGGGGCTCGAGACCCAGTACTTC	CASSRTGGLETQYF
TRBV27	15	TRBJ1-2	.	.	TGTGCCAGCAGTTTATCAGGAGGGGCGAGGAATGGCTACACCTTC	CASSLSGGARNGYTF
TRBV4-1	15	TRBJ2-7	TRBD2	.	TGCGCCAGCAGCCAAGAGGCGGGAGCACCCTCCGAGCAGTACTTC	CASSQEAGAPSEQYF
TRBV4-1	14	TRBJ1-2	.	.	TGCGCCAGCAGCCTCCTAACGGATTTCTATGGCTACACCTTC	CASSLLTDFYGYTF
TRBV10-2	16	TRBJ1-1	.	few	TGCGCCAGCAGTGAGTATCGCCGGGCCAGGAACACTGAAGCTTTCTTT	CASSEYRRARNTEAFF